These T cell receptor beta chains were read from a single sample in a study of blood T cell repertoires in COVID-19. The table came from immunoSEQ multiplex PCR; TCRdb's copy has only in-frame clones and leaves some out. The table lists approximately 100,000 clones, about 82% of them singletons. Sequences were obtained from peripheral blood. These receptors came from a human donor in a cohort sampled during active COVID-19. Both conserved end residues are part of each CDR3. The order of the fields is J gene, D gene, V gene, clone size, CDR3 protein, CDR3 DNA. D genes are given only for firm matches. For some rows the clone size is stated as once, few or many, or as a class when expanded; others skip it.

j_gene: TRBJ1-5; d_gene: TRBD1; v_gene: TRBV19; abundance: NA; CDR3aa: CATKTGSYSNQPQHF; CDR3nt: TGTGCCACAAAGACAGGGTCCTATAGCAATCAGCCCCAGCATTTT
j_gene: TRBJ2-3; d_gene: TRBD2; v_gene: TRBV5-6; abundance: NA; CDR3aa: CASSSRDYTDTQYF; CDR3nt: TGTGCCAGCAGCTCGCGGGACTACACAGATACGCAGTATTTT
j_gene: TRBJ1-2; d_gene: NA; v_gene: TRBV7-8; abundance: NA; CDR3aa: CASSLAGDARGYTF; CDR3nt: TGTGCCAGCAGCTTAGCAGGGGATGCCCGTGGCTACACCTTC
j_gene: TRBJ1-2; d_gene: NA; v_gene: TRBV12-3/TRBV12-4; abundance: NA; CDR3aa: CASHPSGGGYTF; CDR3nt: TGTGCCAGCCACCCCTCCGGGGGTGGCTACACCTTC
j_gene: TRBJ1-4; d_gene: NA; v_gene: TRBV5-1; abundance: NA; CDR3aa: CASSSEATNEKLFF; CDR3nt: TGCGCCAGCAGCTCTGAAGCCACTAATGAAAAACTGTTTTTT
j_gene: TRBJ2-5; d_gene: TRBD2; v_gene: TRBV10-1; abundance: NA; CDR3aa: CASSATSGGVGTQYF; CDR3nt: TGCGCCAGCAGTGCGACTAGCGGGGGCGTTGGGACCCAGTACTTC
j_gene: TRBJ2-7; d_gene: NA; v_gene: TRBV7-8; abundance: NA; CDR3aa: CASSPRASSSSYEQYF; CDR3nt: TGTGCCAGCAGCCCTCGGGCTAGCTCGAGCTCCTACGAGCAGTACTTC
j_gene: TRBJ1-2; d_gene: NA; v_gene: TRBV23-1; abundance: NA; CDR3aa: CASSQSPAGRGNGYTF; CDR3nt: TGCGCCAGCAGTCAATCGCCGGCAGGTCGGGGAAATGGCTACACCTTC
j_gene: TRBJ2-1; d_gene: TRBD2; v_gene: TRBV27; abundance: NA; CDR3aa: CASSLSGGADEQFF; CDR3nt: TGTGCCAGCAGTTTAAGCGGGGGGGCAGATGAGCAGTTCTTC
j_gene: TRBJ2-1; d_gene: NA; v_gene: TRBV7-8; abundance: few; CDR3aa: CASSSRLRLPEQFF; CDR3nt: TGTGCCAGCAGCTCGCGCTTAAGACTCCCTGAGCAGTTCTTC
j_gene: TRBJ1-1; d_gene: NA; v_gene: TRBV7-9; abundance: NA; CDR3aa: CASSLAQGLNTEAFF; CDR3nt: TGTGCCAGCAGCTTAGCGCAGGGTTTGAACACTGAAGCTTTCTTT
j_gene: TRBJ2-7; d_gene: NA; v_gene: TRBV19; abundance: few; CDR3aa: CASSATVSYEQYF; CDR3nt: TGTGCCAGTAGTGCCACAGTATCCTACGAGCAGTACTTC
j_gene: TRBJ1-1; d_gene: NA; v_gene: TRBV30; abundance: NA; CDR3aa: CAWSVQMNTEAFF; CDR3nt: TGTGCCTGGAGTGTACAAATGAACACTGAAGCTTTCTTT
j_gene: TRBJ1-1; d_gene: NA; v_gene: TRBV7-8; abundance: NA; CDR3aa: CASSLQSREINTEAFF; CDR3nt: TGTGCCAGCAGCTTACAGAGTCGGGAAATAAACACTGAAGCTTTCTTT
j_gene: TRBJ2-5; d_gene: TRBD1; v_gene: TRBV19; abundance: NA; CDR3aa: CASSMGQGTVQETQYF; CDR3nt: TGTGCCAGTAGTATGGGCCAAGGGACAGTCCAAGAGACCCAGTACTTC
j_gene: TRBJ1-4; d_gene: TRBD1; v_gene: TRBV12-5; abundance: NA; CDR3aa: CASGTGTANEKLFF; CDR3nt: TGTGCTAGTGGTACCGGGACAGCGAATGAAAAACTGTTTTTT
j_gene: TRBJ1-5; d_gene: NA; v_gene: TRBV6-1; abundance: NA; CDR3aa: CASSEALGPGQSNQPQHF; CDR3nt: TGTGCCAGCAGTGAAGCCTTGGGTCCGGGTCAAAGCAATCAGCCCCAGCATTTT
j_gene: TRBJ2-7; d_gene: TRBD1; v_gene: TRBV2; abundance: NA; CDR3aa: CASRETGAYEQYF; CDR3nt: TGTGCCAGCAGAGAAACAGGGGCCTACGAGCAGTACTTC
j_gene: TRBJ2-4; d_gene: NA; v_gene: TRBV29-1; abundance: NA; CDR3aa: CSVEEIDRAKNIQYF; CDR3nt: TGCAGCGTTGAAGAGATCGACAGAGCCAAAAACATTCAGTACTTC
j_gene: TRBJ2-5; d_gene: NA; v_gene: TRBV28; abundance: NA; CDR3aa: CASRPWTGWQETQYF; CDR3nt: TGTGCCAGCAGGCCCTGGACGGGATGGCAAGAGACCCAGTACTTC
j_gene: TRBJ2-7; d_gene: TRBD1; v_gene: TRBV7-9; abundance: few; CDR3aa: CASSPTGGLPPYEQYF; CDR3nt: TGTGCCAGCAGCCCCACAGGGGGCCTACCCCCCTACGAGCAGTACTTC
j_gene: TRBJ2-5; d_gene: NA; v_gene: TRBV10-1; abundance: NA; CDR3aa: CASSVLASQETQYF; CDR3nt: TGCGCCAGCAGTGTATTAGCGTCCCAAGAGACCCAGTACTTC
j_gene: TRBJ2-7; d_gene: NA; v_gene: TRBV4-2; abundance: NA; CDR3aa: CASSQASRSYEQYF; CDR3nt: TGTGCCAGCAGCCAAGCCTCGCGTTCCTACGAGCAGTACTTC
j_gene: TRBJ1-2; d_gene: NA; v_gene: TRBV12-3/TRBV12-4; abundance: NA; CDR3aa: CASSPTSRGYTF; CDR3nt: TGTGCCAGCAGTCCTACCTCCCGTGGCTACACCTTC
j_gene: TRBJ2-3; d_gene: NA; v_gene: TRBV7-2; abundance: NA; CDR3aa: CASSLGQFSTDTQYF; CDR3nt: TGTGCCAGCAGCTTAGGCCAGTTTAGCACAGATACGCAGTATTTT
j_gene: TRBJ2-1; d_gene: TRBD2; v_gene: TRBV12-3/TRBV12-4; abundance: NA; CDR3aa: CASLKREDREQFF; CDR3nt: TGTGCCAGCTTAAAGCGGGAGGACCGTGAGCAGTTCTTC
j_gene: TRBJ2-5; d_gene: TRBD1; v_gene: TRBV29-1; abundance: NA; CDR3aa: CSAGSRTGEETQYF; CDR3nt: TGCAGCGCAGGGTCCAGAACAGGGGAAGAGACCCAGTACTTC
j_gene: TRBJ2-2; d_gene: TRBD2; v_gene: TRBV27; abundance: once; CDR3aa: CASRLSGTSGSATGELFF; CDR3nt: TGTGCCAGCCGACTTTCCGGGACTAGCGGGAGTGCTACCGGGGAGCTGTTTTTT
j_gene: TRBJ1-3; d_gene: NA; v_gene: TRBV2; abundance: NA; CDR3aa: CASGAGRGSFGNTIYF; CDR3nt: TGTGCCAGCGGTGCCGGCAGGGGTTCTTTTGGAAACACCATATATTTT
j_gene: TRBJ2-6; d_gene: NA; v_gene: TRBV6-6; abundance: NA; CDR3aa: CASAPAKVSGANVLTF; CDR3nt: TGTGCCTCCGCCCCAGCGAAGGTTTCCGGGGCCAACGTCCTGACTTTC
j_gene: TRBJ1-2; d_gene: NA; v_gene: TRBV5-6; abundance: NA; CDR3aa: CASSLGMGEDYGYTF; CDR3nt: TGTGCCAGCAGCTTGGGAATGGGGGAGGACTATGGCTACACCTTC
j_gene: TRBJ1-1; d_gene: NA; v_gene: TRBV7-2; abundance: NA; CDR3aa: CASSFDSNPNTEAFF; CDR3nt: TGTGCCAGCAGCTTCGACAGTAACCCGAACACTGAAGCTTTCTTT
j_gene: TRBJ1-4; d_gene: NA; v_gene: TRBV12-2; abundance: NA; CDR3aa: CASRLARDEKLFF; CDR3nt: TGTGCAAGTCGCTTAGCCAGGGATGAAAAACTGTTTTTT
j_gene: TRBJ2-1; d_gene: TRBD2; v_gene: TRBV5-1; abundance: once; CDR3aa: CASGLAGPGGNEQFF; CDR3nt: TGCGCCAGTGGACTAGCGGGACCAGGGGGCAATGAGCAGTTCTTC
j_gene: TRBJ1-6; d_gene: NA; v_gene: TRBV27; abundance: NA; CDR3aa: CASSYMNSPLHF; CDR3nt: TGTGCCAGCAGTTACATGAATTCACCCCTCCACTTT
j_gene: TRBJ1-5; d_gene: NA; v_gene: TRBV19; abundance: NA; CDR3aa: CASSSRVEQPQHF; CDR3nt: TGTGCCAGTAGTAGCAGGGTGGAACAGCCCCAGCATTTT
j_gene: TRBJ1-3; d_gene: TRBD1; v_gene: TRBV5-8; abundance: NA; CDR3aa: CASSWDQGEGNTIYF; CDR3nt: TGTGCCAGCAGCTGGGACCAGGGGGAAGGAAACACCATATATTTT
j_gene: TRBJ2-1; d_gene: TRBD2; v_gene: TRBV4-1; abundance: NA; CDR3aa: CASSQDRGLAGDRSDEQFF; CDR3nt: TGCGCCAGCAGCCAAGATAGGGGACTAGCGGGGGACCGGTCGGATGAGCAGTTCTTC
j_gene: TRBJ2-5; d_gene: NA; v_gene: TRBV6-4; abundance: NA; CDR3aa: CASSGSRGETQYF; CDR3nt: TGTGCCAGCAGTGGATCTAGGGGGGAGACCCAGTACTTC
j_gene: TRBJ2-3; d_gene: NA; v_gene: TRBV15; abundance: once; CDR3aa: CATSREAAERLSTDTQYF; CDR3nt: TGTGCCACCAGCAGAGAGGCAGCAGAGCGACTTAGCACAGATACGCAGTATTTT
j_gene: TRBJ2-3; d_gene: NA; v_gene: TRBV7-6; abundance: NA; CDR3aa: CASSLNGESTDTQYF; CDR3nt: TGTGCCAGCAGCTTAAACGGGGAGAGCACAGATACGCAGTATTTT
j_gene: TRBJ2-7; d_gene: TRBD2; v_gene: TRBV6-5; abundance: NA; CDR3aa: CASRPGGTYEQYF; CDR3nt: TGTGCCAGCCGCCCGGGGGGGACCTACGAGCAGTACTTC
j_gene: TRBJ1-1; d_gene: NA; v_gene: TRBV6-5; abundance: NA; CDR3aa: CASNTGPWTEAFF; CDR3nt: TGTGCCAGCAATACAGGGCCATGGACTGAAGCTTTCTTT
j_gene: TRBJ2-2; d_gene: TRBD2; v_gene: TRBV30; abundance: NA; CDR3aa: CAWSEKRETGELFF; CDR3nt: TGTGCCTGGAGTGAGAAGCGGGAAACCGGGGAGCTGTTTTTT
j_gene: TRBJ1-3; d_gene: NA; v_gene: TRBV5-1; abundance: NA; CDR3aa: CASSQTRGSTGNTIYF; CDR3nt: TGCGCCAGCAGCCAAACGCGGGGGTCCACTGGAAACACCATATATTTT
j_gene: TRBJ2-5; d_gene: TRBD1; v_gene: TRBV24-1; abundance: few; CDR3aa: CATSDSDRGKTQYF; CDR3nt: TGTGCCACCAGTGATTCGGACAGGGGAAAGACCCAGTACTTC
j_gene: TRBJ1-2; d_gene: NA; v_gene: TRBV4-3; abundance: NA; CDR3aa: CASSHQSGYGYTF; CDR3nt: TGCGCCAGCAGCCACCAGAGCGGCTATGGCTACACCTTC
j_gene: TRBJ2-3; d_gene: NA; v_gene: TRBV19; abundance: NA; CDR3aa: CASSLKTFSTDTQYF; CDR3nt: TGTGCCAGTAGTTTAAAGACATTTAGCACAGATACGCAGTATTTT
j_gene: TRBJ2-7; d_gene: NA; v_gene: TRBV9; abundance: few; CDR3aa: CASSGGTDHEQYF; CDR3nt: TGTGCCAGCAGCGGCGGGACGGACCACGAGCAGTACTTC
j_gene: TRBJ2-4; d_gene: NA; v_gene: TRBV6-2/TRBV6-3; abundance: NA; CDR3aa: CASSPTAINQYF; CDR3nt: TGTGCCAGCAGCCCGACAGCCATTAATCAGTACTTC
j_gene: TRBJ1-6; d_gene: TRBD1; v_gene: TRBV6-5; abundance: NA; CDR3aa: CASSYSYDRGVSPLHF; CDR3nt: TGTGCCAGCAGTTACTCCTACGACAGGGGCGTTTCACCCCTCCACTTT
j_gene: TRBJ1-6; d_gene: TRBD1; v_gene: TRBV4-3; abundance: NA; CDR3aa: CASSVRTGNSPLHF; CDR3nt: TGCGCCAGCAGCGTTCGGACAGGGAACTCACCCCTCCACTTT
j_gene: TRBJ2-2; d_gene: TRBD1; v_gene: TRBV10-3; abundance: once; CDR3aa: CAISDGTGTGELFF; CDR3nt: TGTGCCATCAGTGATGGGACAGGGACCGGGGAGCTGTTTTTT
j_gene: TRBJ1-5; d_gene: TRBD1; v_gene: TRBV7-9; abundance: NA; CDR3aa: CASRGQGGNQPQHF; CDR3nt: TGTGCCAGCAGAGGACAGGGCGGCAATCAGCCCCAGCATTTT
j_gene: TRBJ2-7; d_gene: TRBD1; v_gene: TRBV25-1; abundance: NA; CDR3aa: CASSTRQGGDSYEQYF; CDR3nt: TGTGCCAGCAGTACTAGACAGGGGGGAGACTCCTACGAGCAGTACTTC
j_gene: TRBJ1-5; d_gene: NA; v_gene: TRBV6-6; abundance: NA; CDR3aa: CASTDRVYDQPQHF; CDR3nt: TGTGCCAGCACCGACCGGGTCTACGATCAGCCCCAGCATTTT
j_gene: TRBJ2-7; d_gene: TRBD1; v_gene: TRBV4-3; abundance: NA; CDR3aa: CASSQTGTGGVEQYF; CDR3nt: TGCGCCAGCAGCCAAACCGGGACAGGGGGAGTCGAGCAGTACTTC
j_gene: TRBJ2-2; d_gene: TRBD1; v_gene: TRBV5-1; abundance: NA; CDR3aa: CASSDGQGGNTGELFF; CDR3nt: TGCGCCAGCAGCGATGGACAGGGAGGAAACACCGGGGAGCTGTTTTTT
j_gene: TRBJ1-4; d_gene: NA; v_gene: TRBV4-2; abundance: NA; CDR3aa: CASSTPFAGNNEKLFF; CDR3nt: TGTGCCAGCAGCACCCCTTTCGCGGGAAATAATGAAAAACTGTTTTTT